Below are 10 T cell receptor beta chains sequenced from a single sample in a study of cytomegalovirus exposure and HLA in healthy donors. PCR was performed using 60 Vbeta and 13 Jbeta primers. Assay used: immunoSEQ multiplex PCR; TCRdb lists only in-frame clones, some missing. The sample consists of roughly 100,000 clones, approximately 80% of them appearing once. Sequenced: PBMCs. These receptors came from a female donor in good health and CMV-seropositive.

The V call is TRBV13, the J call TRBJ2-7, with 8 bases lining up with TRBD1. CDR1 is PRHDT and CDR2 is FYEKMQ in the germline V gene (reference sequence). The CDR3 length is 15 residues. V was pared by 5 bases and J by 5 bases, with 11 bases of the junction left unmatched. The CDR3 loop is CASSGPDRGRNEQYF. CDR3 in DNA: TGTGCCAGCAGCGGACCCGACAGGGGAAGAAACGAGCAGTACTTC. The complete variable domain, with remaining parts taken from reference TRBV13 and TRBJ2-7, reads AAGVIQSPRHLIKEKRETATLKCYPIPRHDTVYWYQQGPGQDPQFLISFYEKMQSDKGSIPDRFSAQQFSDYHSELNMSSLELGDSALYFCASSGPDRGRNEQYFGPGTRLTVT.

The rearrangement links TRBV5-1 to TRBJ1-3, with TRBD1 matching 7 bases. The CDR3 runs 17 residues. Germline CDR1 reads SGHRS; CDR2 reads YFSETQ. The V gene end was trimmed by 4 bases and the J gene end by 3 bases; junction bases not matched to a gene: 13. Here the CDR3 reads CASSTRPTGTVGNTIYF. As DNA, the CDR3 is TGCGCCAGCAGCACCCGCCCGACAGGGACCGTTGGAAACACCATATATTTT. Variable domain in full (rest from reference TRBV5-1 and TRBJ1-3): KAGVTQTPRYLIKTRGQQVTLSCSPISGHRSVSWYQQTPGQGLQFLFEYFSETQRNKGNFPGRFSGRQFSNSRSEMNVSTLELGDSALYLCASSTRPTGTVGNTIYFGEGSWLTVV.

J is TRBJ1-5 and V is TRBV6-1, with TRBD1 matching over 7 bases. The CDR3 sequence is 18 residues long. Trimming removed 1 base from V and 1 base from J; junction bases left unmatched: 10. Per the germline V gene, CDR1 is MNHNS and CDR2 is SASEGT. CDR3 protein: CASSEGTGGPPSNQPQHF. The DNA of the CDR3 is TGTGCCAGCAGTGAAGGGACAGGAGGGCCCCCGAGCAATCAGCCCCAGCATTTT.

The chain carries TRBV9 and TRBJ2-7, with 12 nucleotides matching TRBD2. This CDR3 is built from 14 residues. V lost 3 bases, J lost 6 bases, and 4 bases stayed unmatched. The germline V gene encodes CDR1 SGDLS and CDR2 YYNGEE. The CDR3 reads CASSGSSGGGEQYF. In DNA, the CDR3 is TGTGCCAGCAGCGGCTCTAGCGGGGGGGGCGAGCAGTACTTC.

J is TRBJ2-7 and V is TRBV21-1; the DNA was not used to check the table's D call, TRBD2. TRBV21-1 is assigned pseudogene status. The CDR3 runs to 15 residues. The CDR3 DNA reads TGTGCCAGCAGCCCAGAGCGGGAGAATCTGCTCGAGCAGTACTTC. This sequence encodes CASSPERENLLEQYF.

The rearrangement uses TRBV19 and TRBJ2-5; D gene unclear. CDR1 is LNHDA, CDR2 SQIVND, per germline (reference sequence). Deletions cut 6 bases from V and 0 bases from J, with 11 bases between. The CDR3 loop spans 14 amino acids. This CDR3 reads CASSNPRYQETQYF. The CDR3 DNA is TGTGCCAGTAGCAACCCGCGGTACCAAGAGACCCAGTACTTC.

The CDR3 reads CASSLGTANEKLFF. CDR3 nucleotides: TGTGCCAGCAGCTTAGGGACAGCTAATGAAAAACTGTTTTTT. The chain combines TRBV7-9 with TRBJ1-4, with D perhaps matching TRBD1 (6 bases). Trimming pared 1 base from V and 3 bases from J, leaving 6 bases between. Germline loops: CDR1 SEHNR, CDR2 FQNEAQ (reference sequence). The length of the CDR3 is 14 residues.

This sequence joins TRBV18 and TRBJ2-3; 9 positions match TRBD2. V shed 5 bases, J shed 3 bases, and the junction held 9 bases outside the gene matches. Germline V lookup: CDR1 KGHSH, CDR2 LQKENI. The CDR3 contains 16 residues. The CDR3 DNA reads TGTGCCAGCTCAGAATTAGCGGGGGTGATGACAGATACGCAGTATTTT. Translation gives CASSELAGVMTDTQYF.

The chain uses TRBV12-5 and TRBJ1-5; 8 nucleotides align to TRBD1. Losses at the gene ends were 6 bases for V and 7 bases for J; bases not matched to a gene: 11. This CDR3 comprises 15 residues. Germline-derived CDR1 and CDR2 are LGHNT and FRNRAP. As DNA, the CDR3 is TGTGCTAGTGGCCTCTCAGGGGGCGCCCGGCAGCCCCAGCATTTT. As protein: CASGLSGGARQPQHF.

V usage is TRBV6-1 and J usage is TRBJ2-2, with 14 positions matching TRBD2. The V and J ends lost 5 bases and 8 bases, in that order; junction bases with no gene match: 4. The CDR3 is 15 amino acids. CDR1 and CDR2 from the germline V gene are MNHNS and SASEGT. This chain's CDR3 is CASSLGLAGAGELFF. DNA of the CDR3: TGTGCCAGCAGTTTGGGACTAGCGGGGGCGGGGGAGCTGTTTTTT.